This TCR beta chain was retrieved from a study of vaccination and CD4 T cells after COVID-19. Sequencing of cultured CD4+ T cell DNA used the Oncomine TCR Beta short-read assay. One entry per CDR3 protein results from TCRdb running MiXCR on the PCR reads. Seen here are some 19,000 distinct CDR3 sequences, roughly 52% observed once, and the top ten hold almost 6%. This clonotype was seen just once. Antigen: not known. The treatment denotes: roughly 10-day PBMC culture with coronavirus spike peptide pools or control peptides (ViraFEST assay). Every positive PCR date fell between March and December 2020, earlier than the US Alpha, Beta and Delta variants. Every well contained over 1.5 million PBMCs, which were grown with about 9.3 IU/ml IL-2 and roughly 9.1 ug/ml peptide pools. Germline assignment: CDR1 SGHVS and CDR2 FQNEAQ. The CDR3 loop spans 16 amino acids. Losses at the gene ends were 1 base for V and 7 bases for J; bases not matched to a gene: 4.

Notes on the study in general: The great majority, 304 of 307 vaccine-specific clones, proved spike mono-reactive in convalescent patients.

Sequencing used CD4+ T cells from blood, cultured in vitro. The rearrangement uses TRBV7-8 and TRBJ2-1; 13 nucleotides match TRBD2. The receptor's source is a human donor who had recovered from COVID-19. CDR3 loop: CASSLEGLAGSNEQFF. CDR3 in DNA: TGTGCCAGCAGCTTAGAGGGACTAGCGGGGTCAAATGAGCAGTTCTTC. Full variable domain (outside the CDR3, taken from reference TRBV7-8 and TRBJ2-1): GAGVSQSPRYKVAKRGQDVALRCDPISGHVSLFWYQQALGQGPEFLTYFQNEAQLDKSGLPSDRFFAERPEGSVSTLKIQRTQQEDSAVYLCASSLEGLAGSNEQFFGPGTRLTVL.